Below are 15 T cell receptor beta chains sequenced from a single sample in a study of human thymus T cells. Clones were read by immunoSEQ multiplex PCR, and TCRdb kept only the in-frame ones, dropping some. The sample lists about 60,000 clones; 94% were seen once. Sequencing was carried out using blood. These receptors all come from a boy younger than two with a congenital heart defect but otherwise immunologically healthy.

Here the CDR3 DNA reads TGCGCCAGCAGCATAAGTGGGGGGCTCTACGAGCAGTACTTC. Residues: CASSISGGLYEQYF. The rearrangement joins TRBV5-1 to TRBJ2-7; the D gene could be TRBD1 or TRBD2 (6 bases each). This CDR3 region has 14 residues. Trimming took 4 bases from V and 3 from J, leaving 14 bases between them. Per germline, CDR1 SGHRS and CDR2 YFSETQ. Based on the CDR3 plus reference TRBV5-1 and TRBJ2-7, the full variable domain is KAGVTQTPRYLIKTRGQQVTLSCSPISGHRSVSWYQQTPGQGLQFLFEYFSETQRNKGNFPGRFSGRQFSNSRSEMNVSTLELGDSALYLCASSISGGLYEQYFGPGTRLTVT.

The gene calls are TRBV19 and TRBJ2-5; D is unresolved. The CDR3 length is 13 residues. V was clipped by 3 bases and J by 1 base, with 6 bases between them. From germline, CDR1 is LNHDA and CDR2 SQIVND (reference sequence). The CDR3 sequence is CASSISSQETQYF. The CDR3 region has the DNA TGTGCCAGTAGTATTAGCAGCCAAGAGACCCAGTACTTC.

V usage is TRBV6-1 and J usage is TRBJ1-4; D is ambiguous. This CDR3 has 15 residues. CDR1 is MNHNS and CDR2 is SASEGT in the germline V gene. V was shortened by 3 bases and J by 3 bases, with 11 bases between the two germline ends. The CDR3 DNA is TGTGCCAGCAGTGATTATGGGGATCCTAATGAAAAACTGTTTTTT. Translated: CASSDYGDPNEKLFF.

The V call is TRBV4-2, the J call TRBJ1-1; D is perhaps TRBD1 (6 bases). Per the germline V gene, CDR1 is LGHNA and CDR2 is YNFKEQ. Trimming shortened V by 4 bases and J by 1 base, and 22 bases separated the two germline ends. The CDR3 has 18 residues. CDR3 sequence: CASSPTGWLRTENTEAFF. For the CDR3, the DNA is TGTGCCAGCAGCCCCACAGGGTGGCTCAGAACAGAGAACACTGAAGCTTTCTTT.

The V call is TRBV19, the J call TRBJ1-1, with 8 nucleotides matching TRBD1. Germline lookup yields CDR1 LNHDA and CDR2 SQIVND (reference sequence). This CDR3 is 15 amino acids long. J lost 1 base, V lost 3 bases, and 4 bases had no gene match. The CDR3 DNA reads TGTGCCAGTAGTATCCTCGGACAGGGGAACACTGAAGCTTTCTTT. This codes for CASSILGQGNTEAFF.

V and J are TRBV7-2 and TRBJ2-3, with D possibly TRBD2 on 6 matching bases. Trimming stripped 5 bases from V and 2 bases from J, with 14 bases between. This CDR3 has 15 amino acids. The germline V gene encodes CDR1 SGHTA and CDR2 FQGNSA. In DNA form, the CDR3 reads TGTGCCAGCAGCCACTATAGCGGATACACAGATACGCAGTATTTT. Translation gives CASSHYSGYTDTQYF.

Here the CDR3 reads CASSQDPRLYEQYF. For the CDR3, the DNA is TGTGCCAGCAGCCAAGATCCCAGACTCTACGAGCAGTACTTC. J is TRBJ2-7 and V is TRBV14; D is uncertain. Germline V lookup: CDR1 SGHDN, CDR2 FVKESK. The CDR3 runs to 14 residues. Trimming cost V 0 bases and J 3 bases, with 9 bases left between them.

V gene TRBV29-1 combines with J gene TRBJ2-7; D is unresolved. Germline V lookup: CDR1 SQVTM, CDR2 ANQGSEA. The CDR3 is made up of 13 amino acids. The V end lost 4 bases, the J end lost 0 bases, and 10 bases lay between the germline ends. CDR3 region: CSVVTASSYEQYF. CDR3 bases: TGCAGCGTTGTTACAGCTAGCTCCTACGAGCAGTACTTC.

This clone was found once. The chain couples TRBV10-2 to TRBJ1-2, with 8 bases that match TRBD1. Germline V gives CDR1 WSHSY, CDR2 SAAADI. V dropped 7 bases and J dropped 4; count of bases not matched to a gene: 5. The CDR3 has 13 residues. The CDR3 DNA follows: TGCGCCAGCACTCGGGACAGGACCTATGGCTACACCTTC. It translates to CASTRDRTYGYTF.

This chain uses TRBV13 with TRBJ2-1, with 9 bases aligning to TRBD2. CDR1 and CDR2 from the germline V gene are PRHDT and FYEKMQ (reference sequence). The V gene end was trimmed by 5 bases and the J gene end by 5 bases; junction bases not matched to a gene: 7. CDR3 length: 15 residues. The DNA for the CDR3 is TGTGCCAGCAGCCCCTGGGGACTAGCCCACAATGAGCAGTTCTTC. Its protein product is CASSPWGLAHNEQFF.

This chain uses TRBV9 with TRBJ2-3, with D possibly being TRBD2 (6 bases). CDR3 length: 17 residues. Trimming left V 0 bases short and J 3 bases short, with 17 bases between. Looked up from germline, CDR1 is SGDLS and CDR2 is YYNGEE. The CDR3 is CASSVGSERVRTDTQYF. In DNA, the CDR3 is TGTGCCAGCAGCGTAGGTTCCGAGCGGGTGAGAACAGATACGCAGTATTTT.

The chain combines TRBV5-4 with TRBJ2-7, with a weak D call TRBD1 (7 bases). The ends were cut back, 2 bases at V and 6 bases at J, with 12 bases in the middle. Germline assignment: CDR1 SGHNT and CDR2 YYREEE (reference sequence). The CDR3 sequence is 13 residues long. CDR3 sequence: CASSFGGGGEQYF. The CDR3 coding sequence is TGTGCCAGCAGCTTCGGAGGGGGCGGCGAGCAGTACTTC.

This chain links TRBV19 with TRBJ1-6; a possible D gene is TRBD1 (5 bases). V lost 1 base and J 8 bases, leaving 12 bases between the germline ends. The germline CDR1 and CDR2 sequences are LNHDA and SQIVND (reference sequence). This CDR3 is 15 amino acids long. CDR3 loop: CASSIVAGYDSPLHF. The CDR3 region has the DNA TGTGCCAGTAGTATAGTAGCAGGGTACGATTCACCCCTCCACTTT.

The rearrangement links TRBV19 to TRBJ1-2; perhaps TRBD1 as D (6 bases). CDR3 size: 13 residues. The germline CDR1 and CDR2 sequences are LNHDA and SQIVND (reference sequence). V dropped 3 bases and J dropped 3 bases, with 8 bases sitting between them. Written as DNA, the CDR3 is TGTGCCAGTAGTATCCCAGGGGACTATGGCTACACCTTC. Translating it yields CASSIPGDYGYTF.

The rearrangement uses TRBV7-2 and TRBJ2-7, with 10 bases aligning to TRBD1. The CDR3 sequence is 15 residues long. Germline V gives CDR1 SGHTA, CDR2 FQGNSA. After removal of 2 bases from V and 4 bases from J, the junction contained 5 bases not matched to a gene. The CDR3 DNA reads as TGTGCCAGCAGCTTAACGCCGGGACAGGGGTACGAGCAGTACTTC. Translation gives CASSLTPGQGYEQYF. The whole variable domain, remainder taken from reference TRBV7-2 and TRBJ2-7, is GAGVSQSPSNKVTEKGKDVELRCDPISGHTALYWYRQSLGQGLEFLIYFQGNSAPDKSGLPSDRFSAERTGGSVSTLTIQRTQQEDSAVYLCASSLTPGQGYEQYFGPGTRLTVT.